These 19 T cell receptor beta chains were sequenced from one sample in a study of blood T cell repertoires in COVID-19 (dated by TCRdb to between 2020 and 2021). Library construction relied on the immunoSEQ multiplex PCR assay. As stored in TCRdb, this immuneACCESS dataset retains in-frame rearrangements with V and J assigned. A fraction of the clones does not appear; measured against another copy, unresolved V genes explain less than half of the discrepancy, and the remainder lacks a known reason. The sample table shows 140,000 to 150,000 clones, and roughly nine tenths are seen once. The ten largest clones add up to roughly 2.5% of the sample. The sequencing sample was made of peripheral blood. Receptor source: a human donor with COVID-19, enrolled during active disease. The donor label of this sample is uncertain.

This sequence joins TRBV5-6 and TRBJ1-2; D remains ambiguous. CDR1 is SGHDT, CDR2 YYEEEE, per germline. This CDR3 contains 12 residues. Trimming cost V 2 bases and J 8 bases, with 10 bases left between them. Here the CDR3 DNA reads TGTGCCAGCAGCTTCGAGGGAGTAGGCTACACCTTC. Amino acid sequence: CASSFEGVGYTF.

The DNA of the CDR3 is TGTGCCAGTAGTATAGGGGCAGAACAAGAGACCCAGTACTTC. Its translation: CASSIGAEQETQYF. V is TRBV19 and J is TRBJ2-5, with D hard to call. This CDR3 comprises 14 residues. Deletions cut 1 base from V and 2 bases from J, with 8 bases between. Germline values: CDR1 LNHDA, CDR2 SQIVND (reference sequence). The full variable domain, with the rest looked up from reference TRBV19 and TRBJ2-5, is DGGITQSPKYLFRKEGQNVTLSCEQNLNHDAMYWYRQDPGQGLRLIYYSQIVNDFQKGDIAEGYSVSREKKESFPLTVTSAQKNPTAFYLCASSIGAEQETQYFGPGTRLLVL.

The rearrangement uses TRBV15 and TRBJ1-1; no firm D call. With 3 bases removed from V and 8 bases from J, the gap between germline ends came to 13 bases. Germline CDR1 reads LNHNV; CDR2 reads YYDKDF (reference sequence). There are 13 residues in the CDR3. The CDR3 region is CATSRALQSEAFF. CDR3 DNA: TGTGCCACCAGCAGGGCTCTACAGAGCGAAGCTTTCTTT.

The chain has TRBV6-5 and TRBJ2-7; no firm D call. Germline CDR1 MNHEY, CDR2 SVGAGI. The CDR3 is made up of 15 amino acids. The V and J ends lost 2 bases and 1 base respectively, with 12 bases between them. This CDR3 is CASSYPAGASYEQYF. The CDR3 nucleotides are TGTGCCAGCAGTTACCCGGCAGGTGCATCCTACGAGCAGTACTTC.

This chain connects TRBV13 to TRBJ2-7; 7 nucleotides match TRBD2. The germline CDR1 and CDR2 sequences are PRHDT and FYEKMQ (reference sequence). J lost 5 bases, V lost 1 base, and 2 bases had no gene match. This CDR3 contains 13 residues. The CDR3 is CASSLAGGNEQYF. In nucleotides, the CDR3 is TGTGCCAGCAGCTTAGCGGGGGGTAACGAGCAGTACTTC.

This clone was counted a few times. The chain joins TRBV6-2 or TRBV6-3 to TRBJ1-1, with 8 bases matching TRBD1. Per germline, CDR1 MNHEY and CDR2 SVGEGT. CDR3 size: 15 residues. J was trimmed by 1 base and V by 5 bases; bases with no gene match: 6. The CDR3 nucleotides are TGTGCCAGCAGTACAGGTGGGACAGGGAACACTGAAGCTTTCTTT. It translates to CASSTGGTGNTEAFF.

V and J are TRBV11-3 and TRBJ1-2; a weak D match, TRBD1 (6 bases). Trimming took 3 bases from V and 3 from J, leaving 8 bases between them. Looked up from germline, CDR1 is SGHNT and CDR2 is YENEEA. The CDR3 covers 13 residues. The CDR3 nucleotides are TGTGCCAGCAGCTTTGGGACACACTATGGCTACACCTTC. It yields the protein CASSFGTHYGYTF.

V usage is TRBV3-1 (or the pseudogene TRBV3-2) and J usage is TRBJ1-1, with D possibly TRBD1 on 5 matching bases. CDR1 and CDR2 from the germline V gene are LGHDT and YNNKEL (reference sequence). This CDR3 comprises 14 residues. Trimming pared 4 bases from V and 6 bases from J, leaving 15 bases between. DNA for the CDR3: TGTGCCAGCAGCCGAGAGTCATCGGGGGCTGAAGCTTTCTTT. It encodes CASSRESSGAEAFF.

The chain uses TRBV5-1 and TRBJ2-1, with D maybe TRBD2 (6 bases). V was shortened by 5 bases and J by 8 bases, with 14 bases between the two germline ends. Germline V CDR1 and CDR2: SGHRS, YFSETQ. The CDR3 is 13 residues long. CDR3: CASRKGSGDEQFF. DNA for the CDR3: TGCGCCAGCAGGAAGGGGTCGGGAGATGAGCAGTTCTTC.

The V call is TRBV5-4, the J call TRBJ2-5, with 11 bases aligning to TRBD2. CDR3 length: 16 amino acids. Germline CDR1 SGHNT, CDR2 YYREEE (reference sequence). Losses at the gene ends were 5 bases for V and 5 bases for J; bases not matched to a gene: 11. The CDR3 region is CASSRSGLAVLETQYF. The DNA of the CDR3 is TGTGCCAGCAGTAGATCGGGACTAGCGGTCCTCGAGACCCAGTACTTC.

This clone was seen a single time. The chain is built from TRBV6-5 and TRBJ2-1; D is unclear. Trimming removed 1 base at V and 6 bases at J, with 13 bases between. The CDR3 is 15 amino acids. Germline-derived CDR1 and CDR2 are MNHEY and SVGAGI. The CDR3 nucleotides are TGTGCCAGCAGTTACTTGGCAGGTCCCCGCAATGAGCAGTTCTTC. Amino acid sequence: CASSYLAGPRNEQFF.

CDR3 in amino acids: CASTAGGAHYEQYF. The CDR3 DNA is TGTGCCAGCACGGCTGGGGGGGCCCACTACGAGCAGTACTTC. The rearrangement uses TRBV2 and TRBJ2-7; a weak D match, TRBD2 (7 bases). CDR1 SNHLY and CDR2 FYNNEI come from the germline V gene. Trimming took 7 bases from V and 3 from J, leaving 16 bases between them. The CDR3 contains 14 residues.

The chain combines TRBV5-1 with TRBJ2-6; no reliable D call. The CDR3 runs 17 residues. From germline, CDR1 is SGHRS and CDR2 YFSETQ. Trimming stripped 0 bases from V and 0 bases from J, with 10 bases between. The CDR3 loop is CASSLDYGLSGANVLTF. The DNA for the CDR3 is TGCGCCAGCAGCTTGGATTACGGTCTCTCTGGGGCCAACGTCCTGACTTTC. The full variable domain, in which reference TRBV5-1 and TRBJ2-6 provide the parts outside the CDR3, is KAGVTQTPRYLIKTRGQQVTLSCSPISGHRSVSWYQQTPGQGLQFLFEYFSETQRNKGNFPGRFSGRQFSNSRSEMNVSTLELGDSALYLCASSLDYGLSGANVLTFGAGSRLTVL.

V gene TRBV19 combines with J gene TRBJ1-3, with D perhaps matching TRBD1 (6 bases). The V end lost 5 bases, the J end lost 0 bases, and 11 bases lay between the germline ends. The V gene's germline CDR1 is LNHDA and CDR2 SQIVND (reference sequence). The CDR3 loop spans 15 amino acids. Written as DNA, the CDR3 is TGTGCCAGTAGTGAAGGGGGATTCTCTGGAAACACCATATATTTT. Translation gives CASSEGGFSGNTIYF.

V gene TRBV5-4 combines with J gene TRBJ1-1; tentative D call: TRBD1 (6 bases). V lost 3 bases to trimming and J lost 1 base, with 10 bases between them. CDR1 is SGHNT and CDR2 is YYREEE in the germline V gene (reference sequence). The length of the CDR3 is 14 residues. CDR3 sequence (DNA): TGTGCCAGCAGCTCACCGGGACAGAACACTGAAGCTTTCTTT. Amino acids: CASSSPGQNTEAFF.

The chain has TRBV7-9 and TRBJ2-2, with a weak D call TRBD2 (6 bases). CDR3 length equals 14 residues. Germline assignment: CDR1 SEHNR and CDR2 FQNEAQ (reference sequence). Deletions cut 6 bases from V and 5 bases from J, with 13 bases between. The CDR3 loop is CASSQWGDTGELFF. In DNA form, the CDR3 reads TGTGCCAGCAGTCAGTGGGGGGATACCGGGGAGCTGTTTTTT.

This clone was seen more than once but under ten times. V usage is TRBV10-2 and J usage is TRBJ1-2; 10 bases map to TRBD1. Unmatched junction bases numbered 2, after V lost 2 bases and J lost 2 bases. The CDR3 sequence is 15 residues long. CDR1 is WSHSY and CDR2 is SAAADI in the germline V gene. This CDR3 is CASSEPDRGNYGYTF. In DNA, the CDR3 is TGCGCCAGCAGTGAGCCGGACAGGGGGAACTATGGCTACACCTTC.

The CDR3: CAWSPGGADPNYGYTF. In nucleotides, the CDR3 is TGTGCCTGGAGTCCTGGTGGGGCAGATCCTAACTATGGCTACACCTTC. This chain uses TRBV30 with TRBJ1-2; a weak D match, TRBD1 (5 bases). This CDR3 has 16 amino acids. The V and J ends lost 2 bases and 0 bases respectively, with 16 bases between them. CDR1 and CDR2 (germline): GTSNPN, SVGIG (reference sequence). The full variable domain, its missing parts supplied by reference TRBV30 and TRBJ1-2, is SQTIHQWPATLVQPVGSPLSLECTVEGTSNPNLYWYRQAAGRGLQLLFYSVGIGQISSEVPQNLSASRPQDRQFILSSKKLLLSDSGFYLCAWSPGGADPNYGYTFGSGTRLTVV.

This clone was seen a few times. This chain links TRBV10-1 with TRBJ2-7; TRBD1 matches 10 bases. Germline V lookup: CDR1 WNHNN, CDR2 SYGVQD (reference sequence). The CDR3 contains 15 residues. J was trimmed by 1 base and V by 3 bases; bases with no gene match: 3. As DNA, the CDR3 is TGCGCCAGCAGTGATGGGACAGGGGCTTCCTACGAGCAGTACTTC. Its protein is CASSDGTGASYEQYF.